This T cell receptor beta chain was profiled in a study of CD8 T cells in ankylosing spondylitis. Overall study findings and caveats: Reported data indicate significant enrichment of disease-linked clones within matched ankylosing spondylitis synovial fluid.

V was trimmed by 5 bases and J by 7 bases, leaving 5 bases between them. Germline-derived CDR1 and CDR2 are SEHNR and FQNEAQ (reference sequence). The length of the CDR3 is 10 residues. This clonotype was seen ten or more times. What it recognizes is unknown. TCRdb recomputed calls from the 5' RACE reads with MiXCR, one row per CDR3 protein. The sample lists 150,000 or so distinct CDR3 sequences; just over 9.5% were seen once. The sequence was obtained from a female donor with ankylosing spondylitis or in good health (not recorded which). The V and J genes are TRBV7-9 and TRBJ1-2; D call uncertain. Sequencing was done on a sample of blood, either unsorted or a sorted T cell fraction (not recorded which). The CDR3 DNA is TGTGCCAGCAGCCCTCCTGGCTACACCTTC. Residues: CASSPPGYTF. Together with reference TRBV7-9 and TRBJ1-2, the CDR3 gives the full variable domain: DTGVSQNPRHKITKRGQNVTFRCDPISEHNRLYWYRQTLGQGPEFLTYFQNEAQLEKSRLLSDRFSAERPKGSFSTLEIQRTEQGDSAMYLCASSPPGYTFGSGTRLTVV.